The following is a T cell receptor beta chain sequence with its context. Method: immunoSEQ multiplex PCR; TCRdb's copy keeps in-frame clones and lacks some. The sample lists 230,000 or so clones; more than 75% were seen once. This entry is derived from a study of blood T cell repertoires in COVID-19. Turning to the study itself: COVID-19 samples, acute and convalescent, were from the United States, Italy and Spain.

This CDR3 is built from 13 residues. Trimming left V 8 bases short and J 1 base short, with 12 bases between. Germline assignment: CDR1 MNHEY and CDR2 SMNVEV (reference sequence). The sequence derives from a man between 35 and 55 years old with active or convalescent COVID-19. The chain links TRBV27 to TRBJ2-7, with a possible D match to TRBD2 (6 bases). The sample was peripheral blood. CDR3 in DNA: TGTGCCAGCTGGAGGGCGAGGTCCTACGAGCAGTACTTC. The encoded protein is CASWRARSYEQYF.